Presented here are 12 T cell receptor beta chains from one specimen sequenced in a study of cytomegalovirus exposure and HLA in healthy donors. Researchers ran the PCR with 60 Vbeta and 13 Jbeta primers. The method was immunoSEQ multiplex PCR; TCRdb's version includes in-frame clones alone and lacks a portion of them. The profile covers about 80,000 clones, with 60% to 80% appearing a single time and over 3% taken by the ten largest. What was sequenced was PBMCs. These TCRs come from a man aged 50 or older in good health and CMV-seronegative.

This sequence joins TRBV7-3 and TRBJ2-1; 12 positions match TRBD2. The CDR3 is 16 amino acids. V was pared by 2 bases and J by 9 bases, with 8 bases of the junction left unmatched. The germline gives CDR1 SGHTA, CDR2 FQGTGA. The CDR3 nucleotides are TGTGCCAGCAGCTTATATGCTAGCGGGGGGGAAACTGAGCAGTTCTTC. Translated, it gives CASSLYASGGETEQFF.

The V call is TRBV6-5, the J call TRBJ1-6; D is unclear. Looked up from germline, CDR1 is MNHEY and CDR2 is SVGAGI. This CDR3 has 12 amino acids. Between the trimmed V and J ends, which lost 8 bases and 7 bases, there was a span of 9 bases. DNA for the CDR3: TGTGCCAGCGGCAGAACCAATTCACCCCTCCACTTT. Its translation: CASGRTNSPLHF.

V usage is TRBV19 and J usage is TRBJ2-3; 8 bases line up with TRBD2. J gave up 6 bases and V 5 bases, and 7 bases lay outside the gene matches. The V gene's germline CDR1 is LNHDA and CDR2 SQIVND (reference sequence). This CDR3 has 14 amino acids. CDR3 bases: TGTGCCAGTAGTTTCGGGACTAGGTCCGATACGCAGTATTTT. As protein: CASSFGTRSDTQYF.

The chain has TRBV7-2 and TRBJ1-1, with unresolved D. Trimming stripped 1 base from V and 5 bases from J, with 11 bases between. Per the germline V gene, CDR1 is SGHTA and CDR2 is FQGNSA. This CDR3 is built from 14 residues. CDR3 in amino acids: CASSLVTGGTEAFF. CDR3 nucleotides: TGTGCCAGCAGCTTAGTTACGGGAGGAACTGAAGCTTTCTTT.

The CDR3 nucleotides are TGTGCCAGCAGCGTTAGCGGACCGAACACCGGGGAGCTGTTTTTT. This translates into CASSVSGPNTGELFF. The chain has TRBV9 and TRBJ2-2; the D gene is possibly TRBD2 (6 bases). V shed 2 bases and J shed 0 bases, with 8 bases lying between them. CDR1 and CDR2 (germline): SGDLS, YYNGEE. CDR3 length: 15 residues.

This clone has a single count. In nucleotides, the CDR3 is TGTGCCAGCAGCTCCGAGGGGGCAGGGGCCAACGTCCTGACTTTC. It yields the protein CASSSEGAGANVLTF. The chain links TRBV11-2 to TRBJ2-6; 7 bases align to TRBD1. CDR1 and CDR2 from the germline V gene are SGHAT and FQNNGV. With 4 bases clipped from V and 4 bases from J, the junction kept 4 bases outside the gene matches. The CDR3 consists of 15 residues.

The V gene is TRBV2, the J gene TRBJ2-7, with 8 bases that match TRBD2. Germline lookup yields CDR1 SNHLY and CDR2 FYNNEI. With 3 bases clipped from V and 3 bases from J, the junction kept 4 bases outside the gene matches. The CDR3 runs to 14 residues. The CDR3 nucleotides are TGTGCCAGCAGTGATCAGCGGGGGTTCTACGAGCAGTACTTC. Translation gives CASSDQRGFYEQYF.

This chain joins TRBV5-1 and TRBJ2-7, with a possible D match to TRBD2 (5 bases). The CDR3 contains 14 residues. Per the germline V gene, CDR1 is SGHRS and CDR2 is YFSETQ. The V end was cut by 2 bases, the J end by 0 bases, with 9 bases between. The CDR3 DNA is TGCGCCAGCAGCTTTGGAGGAGGCTCCTACGAGCAGTACTTC. Protein: CASSFGGGSYEQYF.

This clone was seen repeatedly, ten times or more. The chain couples TRBV6-6 to TRBJ2-7; D might be TRBD2 (6 bases). Trimming stripped 7 bases from V and 5 bases from J, with 18 bases between. The CDR3 loop spans 14 amino acids. In germline, CDR1 is MNHNY, CDR2 SVGAGI (reference sequence). CDR3 nucleotide sequence: TGTGCCAGCACTCAACGGGCGGGGCTAGACGAGCAGTACTTC. Its protein product is CASTQRAGLDEQYF.

This chain joins TRBV30 and TRBJ1-1; D is perhaps TRBD1 (5 bases). The CDR3 sequence is 12 residues long. The germline V gene has CDR1 GTSNPN and CDR2 SVGIG (reference sequence). Trimming removed 5 bases from V and 7 bases from J, with 14 bases in between. CDR3 bases: TGTGCCTGGGGACAAGGGACTTATGAAGCTTTCTTT. Translation: CAWGQGTYEAFF.

The chain links TRBV25-1 to TRBJ2-7; TRBD2 matches 7 bases. The CDR3 totals 15 residues. The V gene's germline CDR1 is MGHDK and CDR2 SYGVNS. The V gene end was trimmed by 2 bases and the J gene end by 3 bases; junction bases not matched to a gene: 7. CDR3 DNA sequence: TGTGCCAGCAGTGAAAGCGGGACTCCGGGCTACGAGCAGTACTTC. Its protein is CASSESGTPGYEQYF.

This clone was seen repeatedly, ten times or more. V gene TRBV11-2 combines with J gene TRBJ2-7, with D possibly being TRBD1 (6 bases). The CDR3 has 14 residues. Trimming took 3 bases from V and 3 from J, leaving 12 bases between them. From germline, CDR1 is SGHAT and CDR2 FQNNGV. The CDR3 is CASSFRDTVYEQYF. DNA of the CDR3: TGTGCCAGCAGCTTCCGGGACACTGTCTACGAGCAGTACTTC. Drawing the rest from reference TRBV11-2 and TRBJ2-7, the complete variable domain is EAGVAQSPRYKIIEKRQSVAFWCNPISGHATLYWYQQILGQGPKLLIQFQNNGVVDDSQLPKDRFSAERLKGVDSTLKIQPAKLEDSAVYLCASSFRDTVYEQYFGPGTRLTVT.